Below, one TCR beta chain is given with its context. V was pared by 6 bases and J by 5 bases, with 7 bases of the junction left unmatched. The CDR3 totals 13 residues. Germline V lookup: CDR1 MNHEY, CDR2 SVGAGI. The sample originates from a study of blood T cell repertoires in COVID-19. Across the study: Sources were T cells, B-cell-depleted T cells, or PBMCs; the material itself was cDNA or gDNA.

As processed by the authors: The assay estimated nucleated cells by amplifying reference gene primers. Profiling relied on immunoSEQ multiplex PCR, and the TCRdb table lists in-frame clones only, not all of them. V, J and clone size are those of that table, while D and trimming were read from the DNA. The sample lists just over 80,000 clones; approximately 90% were seen once. J is TRBJ2-7 and V is TRBV6-5, with TRBD1 identical over 7 bases. The TCR comes from a woman aged 50 to 60 with acute COVID-19. Sequenced material: PBMCs or T cells enriched from blood (not recorded which). In DNA form, the CDR3 reads TGTGCCAGCAGGATAGACAGGGCGAACGAGCAGTACTTC. As protein: CASRIDRANEQYF.